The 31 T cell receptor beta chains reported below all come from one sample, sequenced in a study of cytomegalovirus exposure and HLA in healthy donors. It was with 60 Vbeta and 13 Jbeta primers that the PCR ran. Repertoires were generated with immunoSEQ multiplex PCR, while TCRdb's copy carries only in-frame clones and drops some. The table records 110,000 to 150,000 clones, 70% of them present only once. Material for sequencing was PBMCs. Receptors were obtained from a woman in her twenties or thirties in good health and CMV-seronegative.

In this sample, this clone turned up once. This CDR3 is CASSLALTGGSVYEQYF. The CDR3 region has the DNA TGTGCCAGCAGCTTAGCCCTAACGGGTGGGAGCGTCTACGAGCAGTACTTC. The chain links TRBV11-2 to TRBJ2-7, with D possibly TRBD2 on 5 matching bases. CDR1 is SGHAT, CDR2 FQNNGV, per germline. Trimming cost V 1 base and J 3 bases, with 19 bases left between them. CDR3 length equals 17 residues.

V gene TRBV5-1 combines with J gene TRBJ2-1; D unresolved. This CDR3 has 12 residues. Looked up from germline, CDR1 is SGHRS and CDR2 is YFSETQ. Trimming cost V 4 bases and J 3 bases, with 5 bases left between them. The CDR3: CASSPDYNEQFF. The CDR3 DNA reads TGCGCCAGCAGCCCAGACTACAATGAGCAGTTCTTC.

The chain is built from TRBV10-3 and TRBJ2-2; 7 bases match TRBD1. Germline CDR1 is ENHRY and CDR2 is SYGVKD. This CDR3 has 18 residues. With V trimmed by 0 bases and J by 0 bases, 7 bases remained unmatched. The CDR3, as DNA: TGTGCCATCAGTGAGTCGAAGGGGGCAGTGGCGAACACCGGGGAGCTGTTTTTT. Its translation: CAISESKGAVANTGELFF.

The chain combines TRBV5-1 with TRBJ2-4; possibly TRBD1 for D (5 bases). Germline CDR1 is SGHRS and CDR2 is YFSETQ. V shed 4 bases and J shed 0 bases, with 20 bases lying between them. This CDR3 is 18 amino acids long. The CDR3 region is CASSITQGTLLAKNIQYF. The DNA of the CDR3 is TGCGCCAGCAGCATTACCCAGGGAACCCTCTTAGCCAAAAACATTCAGTACTTC.

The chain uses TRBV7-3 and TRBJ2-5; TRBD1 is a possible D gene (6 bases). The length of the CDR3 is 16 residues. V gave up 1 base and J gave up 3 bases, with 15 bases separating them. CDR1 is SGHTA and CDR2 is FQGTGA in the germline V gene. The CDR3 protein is CASSLRARQVEETQYF. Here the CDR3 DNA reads TGTGCCAGCAGCTTAAGGGCTCGACAGGTTGAAGAGACCCAGTACTTC. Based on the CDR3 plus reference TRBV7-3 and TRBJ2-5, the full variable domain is GAGVSQTPSNKVTEKGKYVELRCDPISGHTALYWYRQSLGQGPEFLIYFQGTGAADDSGLPNDRFFAVRPEGSVSTLKIQRTERGDSAVYLCASSLRARQVEETQYFGPGTRLLVL.

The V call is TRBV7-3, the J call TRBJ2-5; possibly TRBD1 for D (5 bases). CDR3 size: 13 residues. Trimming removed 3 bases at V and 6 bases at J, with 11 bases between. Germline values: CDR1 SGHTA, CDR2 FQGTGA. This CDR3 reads CASSFDSRQTQYF. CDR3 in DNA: TGTGCCAGCAGCTTCGACAGTCGACAGACCCAGTACTTC.

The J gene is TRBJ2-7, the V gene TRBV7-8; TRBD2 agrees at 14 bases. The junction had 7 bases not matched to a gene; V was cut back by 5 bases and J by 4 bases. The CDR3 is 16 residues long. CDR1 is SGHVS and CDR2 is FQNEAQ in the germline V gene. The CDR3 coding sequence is TGTGCCAGCAGCCCAGGGGGACTAGCGGGGGAGTACGAGCAGTACGTC. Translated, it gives CASSPGGLAGEYEQYV.

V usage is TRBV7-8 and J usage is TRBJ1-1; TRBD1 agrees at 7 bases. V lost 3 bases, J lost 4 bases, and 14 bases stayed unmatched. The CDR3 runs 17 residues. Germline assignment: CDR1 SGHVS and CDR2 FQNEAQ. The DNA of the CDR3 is TGTGCCAGCAGCTTGTTGGTAATACGAACAGGGGTCACTGAAGCTTTCTTT. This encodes CASSLLVIRTGVTEAFF.

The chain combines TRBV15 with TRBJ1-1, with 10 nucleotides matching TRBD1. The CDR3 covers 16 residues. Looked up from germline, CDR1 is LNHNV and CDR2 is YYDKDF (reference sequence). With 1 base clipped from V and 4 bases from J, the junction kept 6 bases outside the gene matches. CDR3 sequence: CATSRGIGQGGTEAFF. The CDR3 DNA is TGTGCCACCAGCAGAGGTATAGGACAGGGGGGCACTGAAGCTTTCTTT. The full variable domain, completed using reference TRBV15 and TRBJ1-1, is DAMVIQNPRYQVTQFGKPVTLSCSQTLNHNVMYWYQQKSSQAPKLLFHYYDKDFNNEADTPDNFQSRRPNTSFCFLDIRSPGLGDTAMYLCATSRGIGQGGTEAFFGQGTRLTVV.

The CDR3 spells CASSGEGYEQYV. The CDR3 nucleotides are TGTGCCAGCAGCGGGGAGGGCTACGAGCAGTACGTC. The chain recombines TRBV5-6 with TRBJ2-7, with 7 bases that match TRBD2. The V segment lost 4 bases and the J segment 3 bases; nucleotides outside the gene matches: 1. CDR1 is SGHDT, CDR2 YYEEEE, per germline. The CDR3 loop spans 12 amino acids.

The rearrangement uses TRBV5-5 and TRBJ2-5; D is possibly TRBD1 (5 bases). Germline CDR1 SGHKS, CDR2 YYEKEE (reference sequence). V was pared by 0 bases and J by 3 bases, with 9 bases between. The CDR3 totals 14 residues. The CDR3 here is CASSLGQIEETQYF. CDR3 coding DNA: TGTGCCAGCAGCTTGGGACAGATCGAAGAGACCCAGTACTTC.

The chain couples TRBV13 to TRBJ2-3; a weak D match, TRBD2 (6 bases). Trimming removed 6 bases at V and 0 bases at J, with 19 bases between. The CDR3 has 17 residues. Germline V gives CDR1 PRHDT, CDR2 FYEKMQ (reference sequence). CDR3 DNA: TGTGCCAGCAGTTACGGGACTTTGCACTCTAGCACAGATACGCAGTATTTT. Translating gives CASSYGTLHSSTDTQYF.

This CDR3 is CASSFITSVSDEQFF. DNA of the CDR3: TGTGCCAGCAGCTTTATCACTAGCGTGTCAGATGAGCAGTTCTTC. This rearrangement joins TRBV11-2 to TRBJ2-1; 7 bases line up with TRBD2. Germline V gene sequence: CDR1 SGHAT, CDR2 FQNNGV. This CDR3 is 15 amino acids long. J gave up 8 bases and V 3 bases, and 10 bases lay outside the gene matches.

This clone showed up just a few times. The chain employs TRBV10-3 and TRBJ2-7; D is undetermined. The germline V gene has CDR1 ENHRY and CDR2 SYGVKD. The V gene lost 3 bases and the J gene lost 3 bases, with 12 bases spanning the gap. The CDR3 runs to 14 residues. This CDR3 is CAISDPDSVYEQYF. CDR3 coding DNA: TGTGCCATCAGTGACCCCGACTCTGTCTACGAGCAGTACTTC.

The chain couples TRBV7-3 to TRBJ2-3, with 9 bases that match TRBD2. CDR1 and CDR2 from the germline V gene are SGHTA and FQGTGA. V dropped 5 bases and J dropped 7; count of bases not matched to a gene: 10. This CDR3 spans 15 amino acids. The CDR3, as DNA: TGTGCCAGCAGCCGGGCGGGGGGGGGCCCAAATACGCAGTATTTT. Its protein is CASSRAGGGPNTQYF.

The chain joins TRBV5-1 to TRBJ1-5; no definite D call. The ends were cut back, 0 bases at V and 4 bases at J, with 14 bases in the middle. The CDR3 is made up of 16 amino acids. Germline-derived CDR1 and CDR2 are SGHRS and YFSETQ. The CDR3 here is CASSLGGGGLNQPQHF. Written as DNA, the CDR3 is TGCGCCAGCAGCTTGGGTGGAGGTGGCTTGAATCAGCCCCAGCATTTT.

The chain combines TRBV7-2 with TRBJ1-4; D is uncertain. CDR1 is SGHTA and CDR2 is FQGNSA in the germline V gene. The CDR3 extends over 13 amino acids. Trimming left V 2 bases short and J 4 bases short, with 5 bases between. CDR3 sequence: CASSLQINEKLFF. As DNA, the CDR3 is TGTGCCAGCAGCTTACAGATTAATGAAAAACTGTTTTTT.

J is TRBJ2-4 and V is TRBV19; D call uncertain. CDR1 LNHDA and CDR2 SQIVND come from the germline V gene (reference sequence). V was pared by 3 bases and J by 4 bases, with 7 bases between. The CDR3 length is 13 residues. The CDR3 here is CASSMLSKNIQYF. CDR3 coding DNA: TGTGCCAGTAGTATGTTGTCTAAAAACATTCAGTACTTC.

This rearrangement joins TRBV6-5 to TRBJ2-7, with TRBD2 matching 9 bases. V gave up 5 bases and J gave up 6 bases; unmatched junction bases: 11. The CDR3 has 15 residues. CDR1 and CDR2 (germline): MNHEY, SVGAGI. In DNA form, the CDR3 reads TGTGCCAGCAGTCCTGCGGGAGGGACCCCACGCGAGCAGTACTTC. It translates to CASSPAGGTPREQYF.

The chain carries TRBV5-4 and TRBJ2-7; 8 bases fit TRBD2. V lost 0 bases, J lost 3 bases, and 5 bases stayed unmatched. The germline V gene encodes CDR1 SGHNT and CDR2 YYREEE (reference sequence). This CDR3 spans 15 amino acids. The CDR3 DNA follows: TGTGCCAGCAGCTTGGACCCTAGCGGGTACTACGAGCAGTACTTC. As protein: CASSLDPSGYYEQYF.

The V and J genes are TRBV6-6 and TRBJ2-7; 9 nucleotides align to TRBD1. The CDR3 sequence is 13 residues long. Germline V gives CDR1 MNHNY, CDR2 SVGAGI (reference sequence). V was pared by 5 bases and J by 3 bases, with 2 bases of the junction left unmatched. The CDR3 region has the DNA TGTGCCAGCAGTAGGGGACAGGGCTACGAGCAGTACTTC. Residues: CASSRGQGYEQYF.

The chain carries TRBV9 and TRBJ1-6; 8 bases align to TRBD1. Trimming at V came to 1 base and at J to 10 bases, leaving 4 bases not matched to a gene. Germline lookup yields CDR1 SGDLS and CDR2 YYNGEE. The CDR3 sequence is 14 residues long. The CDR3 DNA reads TGTGCCAGCAGCGTACAGGGGGCAGAGTCACCCCTCCACTTT. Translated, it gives CASSVQGAESPLHF.

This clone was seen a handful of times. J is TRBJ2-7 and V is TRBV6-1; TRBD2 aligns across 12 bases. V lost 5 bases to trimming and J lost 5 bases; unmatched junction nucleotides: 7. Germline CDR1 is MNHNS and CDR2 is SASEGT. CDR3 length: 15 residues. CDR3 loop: CASSTRLAGENEQYF. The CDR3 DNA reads TGTGCCAGCAGTACCCGACTAGCGGGAGAGAACGAGCAGTACTTC.

CDR3 bases: TGTGCCAGCTCACCGACGGGCTATAATTCACCCCTCCACTTT. Translated: CASSPTGYNSPLHF. The chain recombines TRBV18 with TRBJ1-6; D remains unclear. The CDR3 has 14 residues. Germline assignment: CDR1 KGHSH and CDR2 LQKENI. The V end was cut by 3 bases, the J end by 3 bases, with 6 bases between. Full variable domain (outside the CDR3, taken from reference TRBV18 and TRBJ1-6): NAGVMQNPRHLVRRRGQEARLRCSPMKGHSHVYWYRQLPEEGLKFMVYLQKENIIDESGMPKERFSAEFPKEGPSILRIQQVVRGDSAAYFCASSPTGYNSPLHFGNGTRLTVT.

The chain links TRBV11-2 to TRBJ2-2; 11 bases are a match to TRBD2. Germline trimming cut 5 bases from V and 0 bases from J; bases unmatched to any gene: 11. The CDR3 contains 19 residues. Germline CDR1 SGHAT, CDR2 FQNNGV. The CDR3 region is CASSSRQWGLAANTGELFF. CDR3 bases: TGTGCCAGCAGCAGCCGGCAATGGGGACTAGCGGCGAACACCGGGGAGCTGTTTTTT. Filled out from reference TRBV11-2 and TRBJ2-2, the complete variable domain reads EAGVAQSPRYKIIEKRQSVAFWCNPISGHATLYWYQQILGQGPKLLIQFQNNGVVDDSQLPKDRFSAERLKGVDSTLKIQPAKLEDSAVYLCASSSRQWGLAANTGELFFGEGSRLTVL.

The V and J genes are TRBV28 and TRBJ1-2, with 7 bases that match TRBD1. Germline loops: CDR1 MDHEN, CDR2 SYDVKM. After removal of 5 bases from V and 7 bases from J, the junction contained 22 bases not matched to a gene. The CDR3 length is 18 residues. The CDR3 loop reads CASSPSSRGRGIMGGYTF. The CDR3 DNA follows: TGTGCCAGCAGTCCTTCAAGTCGGGGCAGGGGGATAATGGGTGGCTACACCTTC.

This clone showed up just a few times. The CDR3 loop is CASSPPGPGNTIYF. As DNA, the CDR3 is TGTGCCAGCAGCCCCCCAGGTCCCGGAAACACCATATATTTT. The chain joins TRBV7-9 to TRBJ1-3; no clear D gene. This CDR3 spans 14 amino acids. Germline V gene lookup returns CDR1 SEHNR and CDR2 FQNEAQ (reference sequence). Trimming pared 5 bases from V and 4 bases from J, leaving 12 bases between.

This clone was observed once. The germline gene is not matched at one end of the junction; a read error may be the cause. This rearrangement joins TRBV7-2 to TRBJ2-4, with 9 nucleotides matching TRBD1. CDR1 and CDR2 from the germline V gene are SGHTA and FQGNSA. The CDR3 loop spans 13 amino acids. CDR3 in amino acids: CASSSGTGLVYFF. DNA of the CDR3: TGTGCCAGCAGCTCCGGGACAGGGCTTGTTTATTTTTTC.

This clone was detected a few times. The CDR3 nucleotides are TGCGCCAGCAGCCAGGGACCTAGCGGGGCTAGCACAGATACGCAGTATTTT. Amino acid sequence: CASSQGPSGASTDTQYF. The J gene is TRBJ2-3, the V gene TRBV4-1; 9 positions agree with TRBD2. The CDR3 extends over 17 amino acids. Germline loops: CDR1 MGHRA, CDR2 YSYEKL. Unmatched junction bases numbered 7, after V lost 3 bases and J lost 0 bases.

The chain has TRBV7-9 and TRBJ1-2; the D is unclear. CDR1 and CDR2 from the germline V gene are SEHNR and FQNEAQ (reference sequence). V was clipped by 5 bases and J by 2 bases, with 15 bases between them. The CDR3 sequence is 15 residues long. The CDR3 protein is CASSPGLGANYGYTF. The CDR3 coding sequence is TGTGCCAGCAGCCCCGGTTTGGGAGCCAACTATGGCTACACCTTC.

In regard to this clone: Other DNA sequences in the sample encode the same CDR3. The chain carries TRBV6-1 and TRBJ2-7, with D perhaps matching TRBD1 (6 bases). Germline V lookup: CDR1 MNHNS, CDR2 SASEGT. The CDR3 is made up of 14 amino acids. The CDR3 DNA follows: TGCGCCAGCCCCTCCCTGGACAGAGACGGCGAGCAGTACGTC. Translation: CASPSLDRDGEQYV.